This T cell receptor (beta chain) was retrieved from a study of cytomegalovirus exposure and HLA in healthy donors. Study-wide results and caveats: An analysis was carried out later, and it reportedly showed fewer N-insertions in an Asian-associated ancestry cluster than the roughly 700-donor mean. The presence/absence work took it that sequencing depth was about the same across donors.

As regards this clone: No antigen is known for it.

PCR primers comprised 60 Vbeta and 13 Jbeta primers. Original data processing: Later reanalysis found about 80 million unique TCR beta chains, about 11 million of them shared. TCRdb's table, derived via immunoSEQ multiplex PCR, lists solely in-frame clones and lacks some. From that table come the V and J calls and clone size; the DNA was used to work out D and trimming. The sample has some 200,000 clones; 75% to 90% are singletons. This CDR3 spans 16 amino acids. Unmatched junction bases numbered 7, after V lost 5 bases and J lost 0 bases. CDR1 LNHDA and CDR2 SQIVND come from the germline V gene (reference sequence).

The V gene is TRBV19, the J gene TRBJ2-7; 10 bases agree with TRBD1. Sequenced material: PBMCs. The receptor was isolated from a woman between 18 and 30 years old in good health and CMV-seronegative. CDR3 protein: CASSYPGQGSSYEQYF. Written as DNA, the CDR3 is TGTGCCAGTAGTTATCCGGGACAGGGGAGCTCCTACGAGCAGTACTTC.